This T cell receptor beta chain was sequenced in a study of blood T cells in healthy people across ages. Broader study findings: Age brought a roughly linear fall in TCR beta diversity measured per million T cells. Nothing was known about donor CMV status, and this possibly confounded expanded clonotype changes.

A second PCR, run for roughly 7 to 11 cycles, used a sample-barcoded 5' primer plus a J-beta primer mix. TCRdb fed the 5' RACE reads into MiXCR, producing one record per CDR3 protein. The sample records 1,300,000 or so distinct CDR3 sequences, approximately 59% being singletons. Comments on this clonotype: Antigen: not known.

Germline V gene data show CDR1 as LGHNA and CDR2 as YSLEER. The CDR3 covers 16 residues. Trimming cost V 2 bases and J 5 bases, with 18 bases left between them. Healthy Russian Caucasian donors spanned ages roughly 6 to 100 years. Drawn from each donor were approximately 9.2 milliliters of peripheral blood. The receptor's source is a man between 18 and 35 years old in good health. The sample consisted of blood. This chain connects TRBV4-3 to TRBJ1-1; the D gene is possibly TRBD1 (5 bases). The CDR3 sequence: CASSQRATAGWTEAFF. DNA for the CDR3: TGCGCCAGCAGCCAACGGGCGACAGCCGGCTGGACTGAAGCTTTCTTT.